This TCR beta chain was found in a study of blood T cells in healthy people across ages. The use of a sample-barcoded 5' primer and a J-beta primer mix characterized a second PCR of about 6 to 11 cycles. Each cDNA molecule carried a tag from a template-switch adaptor that contained 12 random nucleotides. A single record per CDR3 protein comes from TCRdb applying MiXCR to the 5' RACE reads. The table has 550,000 to 600,000 distinct CDR3 sequences, 25% to 30% seen once. In germline, CDR1 is MNHEY, CDR2 SVGAGI. With 8 bases removed from V and 4 bases from J, the gap between germline ends came to 11 bases. The CDR3 is 12 residues long.

What was sequenced was blood. The chain recombines TRBV6-5 with TRBJ1-1; tentative D call: TRBD1 (5 bases). The receptor was isolated from a woman in her seventies in good health. CDR3 sequence: CASRSRVTEAFF. CDR3 DNA: TGTGCCAGCCGAAGCAGGGTCACTGAAGCTTTCTTT.